The 22 T cell receptor beta chains presented below share a single source sample, sequenced in a study of blood T cell repertoires in COVID-19. Clones were read by immunoSEQ multiplex PCR, and TCRdb kept only the in-frame ones, dropping some. The data hold 90,000 to 100,000 clones, with around 83% observed a single time. Sequencing used peripheral blood. The source is a man aged 65 to 85 with active or convalescent COVID-19.

The CDR3 loop reads CATSEVGQGTDTQYF. In DNA, the CDR3 is TGTGCCACCAGTGAGGTGGGACAGGGAACAGATACGCAGTATTTT. The gene calls are TRBV24-1 and TRBJ2-3, with 9 bases that match TRBD1. The germline CDR1 and CDR2 sequences are KGHDR and SFDVKD. Losses at the gene ends were 4 bases for V and 3 bases for J; bases not matched to a gene: 4. CDR3 length: 15 amino acids.

V gene TRBV27 combines with J gene TRBJ1-5; 7 bases align to TRBD1. The CDR3 loop spans 13 amino acids. CDR1 MNHEY and CDR2 SMNVEV come from the germline V gene (reference sequence). With V trimmed by 6 bases and J by 4 bases, 3 bases remained unmatched. For the CDR3, the DNA is TGTGCCAGCAGCTTGGACAGGAATCAGCCCCAGCATTTT. This sequence encodes CASSLDRNQPQHF.

V usage is TRBV19 and J usage is TRBJ1-2; 7 bases are shared with TRBD1. From germline, CDR1 is LNHDA and CDR2 SQIVND (reference sequence). Trimming took 5 bases from V and 2 from J; bases not matched to a gene: 5. The CDR3 runs 14 residues. The CDR3 bases are TGTGCCAGTAGTTGGAGGGGGCTGAACTATGGCTACACCTTC. This encodes CASSWRGLNYGYTF.

This chain links TRBV28 with TRBJ1-2, with no clear D. V was shortened by 1 base and J by 4 bases, with 10 bases between the two germline ends. Germline-derived CDR1 and CDR2 are MDHEN and SYDVKM. This CDR3 has 14 amino acids. This chain's CDR3 is CASSLSWRGYGYTF. CDR3 nucleotide sequence: TGTGCCAGCAGTTTATCCTGGCGGGGCTATGGCTACACCTTC.

This sequence joins TRBV30 and TRBJ1-2; D unresolved. The CDR3 contains 13 residues. Germline lookup yields CDR1 GTSNPN and CDR2 SVGIG (reference sequence). Trimming took off 5 bases at V and 0 bases at J, with 10 bases between the two ends. Written as DNA, the CDR3 is TGTGCCTGGTCTCGGGGTGCTAACTATGGCTACACCTTC. As protein: CAWSRGANYGYTF.

The chain joins TRBV7-2 to TRBJ1-3; possible D gene TRBD1, 5 bases. The CDR3 runs to 15 residues. CDR1 is SGHTA, CDR2 FQGNSA, per germline. The ends were cut back, 3 bases at V and 0 bases at J, with 9 bases in the middle. CDR3 sequence reads: CASSLGQGSGNTIYF. The CDR3 region has the DNA TGTGCCAGCAGCTTGGGGCAGGGCTCTGGAAACACCATATATTTT.

J is TRBJ1-6 and V is TRBV5-1; D is uncertain. The CDR3 sequence is 16 residues long. Trimming left V 2 bases short and J 6 bases short, with 15 bases between. Germline values: CDR1 SGHRS, CDR2 YFSETQ. For the CDR3, the DNA is TGCGCCAGCAGCTTCGACGGAATACTAATTAATTCACCCCTCCACTTT. It yields the protein CASSFDGILINSPLHF.

The V gene is TRBV18, the J gene TRBJ2-1; 8 nucleotides agree with TRBD2. CDR1 is KGHSH, CDR2 LQKENI, per germline. This CDR3 has 15 residues. J lost 3 bases, V lost 4 bases, and 5 bases had no gene match. CDR3 residues: CASSRPGLGYNEQFF. In DNA form, the CDR3 reads TGTGCCAGCTCACGGCCGGGACTAGGCTACAATGAGCAGTTCTTC.

The gene calls are TRBV30 and TRBJ1-6; 10 nucleotides agree with TRBD1. Trimming took 3 bases from V and 7 from J; bases not matched to a gene: 9. Germline-derived CDR1 and CDR2 are GTSNPN and SVGIG (reference sequence). CDR3 length equals 16 residues. CDR3: CAWSRPGTGDNSPLHF. CDR3 bases: TGTGCCTGGAGCCGCCCCGGGACAGGGGACAATTCACCCCTCCACTTT.

The chain couples TRBV5-6 to TRBJ2-2; 8 bases agree with TRBD1. The CDR3 totals 16 residues. Germline loops: CDR1 SGHDT, CDR2 YYEEEE. V lost 0 bases to trimming and J lost 5 bases; unmatched junction nucleotides: 6. This CDR3 reads CASSLEGRGRTGELFF. In DNA form, the CDR3 reads TGTGCCAGCAGCTTGGAGGGCAGGGGGCGTACCGGGGAGCTGTTTTTT. Drawing the rest from reference TRBV5-6 and TRBJ2-2, the complete variable domain is DAGVTQSPTHLIKTRGQQVTLRCSPKSGHDTVSWYQQALGQGPQFIFQYYEEEERQRGNFPDRFSGHQFPNYSSELNVNALLLGDSALYLCASSLEGRGRTGELFFGEGSRLTVL.

The J gene is TRBJ2-5, the V gene TRBV7-8, with 7 bases lining up with TRBD2. Germline V gene sequence: CDR1 SGHVS, CDR2 FQNEAQ. The CDR3 is 14 amino acids. Losses at the gene ends were 4 bases for V and 1 base for J; bases not matched to a gene: 3. In DNA form, the CDR3 reads TGTGCCAGCAGCTCGCGGGAGCTCCAAGAGACCCAGTACTTC. Translation gives CASSSRELQETQYF.

This clone was picked up one time. The genes are TRBV5-4 and TRBJ1-3, with D possibly matching TRBD1 (6 bases). This CDR3 has 13 residues. The germline V gene has CDR1 SGHNT and CDR2 YYREEE (reference sequence). V was trimmed by 8 bases and J by 0 bases, leaving 9 bases between them. CDR3 in amino acids: CASKGDSGNTIYF. The CDR3 coding sequence is TGTGCCAGTAAGGGGGACTCTGGAAACACCATATATTTT.

The table lists this clone with a count of one. The chain joins TRBV15 to TRBJ1-2, with D uncertain. Germline CDR1 reads LNHNV; CDR2 reads YYDKDF (reference sequence). The CDR3 loop spans 16 amino acids. V was clipped by 0 bases and J by 1 base, with 12 bases between them. CDR3 sequence reads: CATSRDLVAGNYGYTF. The CDR3, as DNA: TGTGCCACCAGCAGAGATCTAGTCGCGGGTAACTATGGCTACACCTTC.

The J gene is TRBJ1-2, the V gene TRBV28, with D possibly matching TRBD1 (5 bases). This CDR3 has 14 residues. V shed 1 base and J shed 5 bases, with 11 bases lying between them. Looked up from germline, CDR1 is MDHEN and CDR2 is SYDVKM. The CDR3 loop is CASSLSGQKYGYTF. For the CDR3, the DNA is TGTGCCAGCAGTTTATCAGGGCAAAAGTATGGCTACACCTTC.

The rearrangement joins TRBV18 to TRBJ2-1, with a tentative D call TRBD1 (7 bases). In germline, CDR1 is KGHSH, CDR2 LQKENI. The CDR3 loop spans 13 amino acids. V was pared by 5 bases and J by 9 bases, with 14 bases between. This CDR3 reads CASSAGTVSEQFF. The CDR3 region has the DNA TGTGCCAGCTCAGCGGGGACAGTTTCTGAGCAGTTCTTC.

This sequence joins TRBV20-1 and TRBJ2-7; possible D gene TRBD2, 6 bases. CDR3 length: 12 residues. Germline CDR1 and CDR2: DFQATT and SNEGSKA (reference sequence). V shed 3 bases and J shed 2 bases, with 8 bases lying between them. The CDR3, as DNA: TGCAGTGCTAGTGGGGAGGCCTACGAGCAGTACTTC. This codes for CSASGEAYEQYF.

The rearrangement uses TRBV3-1 (or the pseudogene TRBV3-2) and TRBJ2-3; 12 bases are a match to TRBD2. The CDR3 is made up of 16 amino acids. Germline lookup yields CDR1 LGHDT and CDR2 YNNKEL (reference sequence). With 4 bases clipped from V and 6 bases from J, the junction kept 8 bases outside the gene matches. The CDR3 loop reads CASSRRTSGEGDTQYF. The CDR3 DNA reads TGTGCCAGCAGCCGACGGACTAGCGGGGAGGGGGATACGCAGTATTTT.

The J gene is TRBJ1-2, the V gene TRBV29-1, with unresolved D. Germline loops: CDR1 SQVTM, CDR2 ANQGSEA. V lost 4 bases to trimming and J lost 7 bases, with 19 bases between them. The CDR3 totals 14 residues. CDR3 amino acids: CSVVSGFGVGGYTF. The CDR3 coding sequence is TGCAGCGTTGTTTCCGGCTTCGGGGTCGGTGGCTACACCTTC.

The chain recombines TRBV12-3 or TRBV12-4 with TRBJ1-2, with a tentative D call TRBD1 (6 bases). This CDR3 has 13 amino acids. The V and J ends lost 6 bases and 5 bases respectively, with 13 bases between them. The CDR3: CASRGALGYGYTF. The CDR3 DNA sequence: TGTGCCAGCAGGGGGGCTTTGGGGTATGGCTACACCTTC.

The V gene is TRBV7-2, the J gene TRBJ1-6, with TRBD1 as a possible D gene (5 bases). This CDR3 region has 14 residues. V was pared by 4 bases and J by 11 bases, with 15 bases between. The germline V gene encodes CDR1 SGHTA and CDR2 FQGNSA. CDR3 nucleotide sequence: TGTGCCAGCAGCTCAAATCGGGGGTATGCACCCCTCCACTTT. Residues: CASSSNRGYAPLHF.

The chain is built from TRBV28 and TRBJ1-2, with 7 bases aligning to TRBD1. Trimming at V came to 7 bases and at J to 6 bases, leaving 8 bases not matched to a gene. The CDR3 runs to 13 residues. Germline V gives CDR1 MDHEN, CDR2 SYDVKM. CDR3 sequence reads: CASIRDSFNGYTF. CDR3 bases: TGTGCCAGCATCCGGGACAGTTTTAATGGCTACACCTTC.

This chain joins TRBV19 and TRBJ2-3; weak D call: TRBD2 (6 bases). Germline assignment: CDR1 LNHDA and CDR2 SQIVND (reference sequence). Trimming stripped 3 bases from V and 2 bases from J, with 9 bases between. The CDR3 runs to 14 residues. DNA for the CDR3: TGTGCCAGTAGTATTCGCGGGGACACAGATACGCAGTATTTT. Its protein product is CASSIRGDTDTQYF.